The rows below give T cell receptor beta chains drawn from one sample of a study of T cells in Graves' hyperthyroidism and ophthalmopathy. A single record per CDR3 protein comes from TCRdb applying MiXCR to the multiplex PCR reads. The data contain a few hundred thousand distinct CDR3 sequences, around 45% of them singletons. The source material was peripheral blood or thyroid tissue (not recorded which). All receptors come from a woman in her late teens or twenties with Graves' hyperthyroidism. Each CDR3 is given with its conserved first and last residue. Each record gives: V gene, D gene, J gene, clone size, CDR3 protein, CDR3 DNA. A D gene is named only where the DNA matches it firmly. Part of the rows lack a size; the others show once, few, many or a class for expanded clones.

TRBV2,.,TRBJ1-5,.,CASSEATEPQPQHF,TGTGCCAGCAGTGAAGCGACAGAGCCTCAGCCCCAGCATTTT
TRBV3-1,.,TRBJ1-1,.,CASSQARTSTEAFF,TGTGCCAGCAGCCAAGCCAGGACGAGCACCGAAGCTTTCTTT
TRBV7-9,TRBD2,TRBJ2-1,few,CASSRAGDKNNEQFF,TGTGCCAGCAGCCGAGCGGGGGACAAGAACAATGAGCAGTTCTTC
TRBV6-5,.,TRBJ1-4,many,CASSPPGIEKLFF,TGTGCCAGCAGCCCGCCGGGAATAGAAAAACTGTTTTTT
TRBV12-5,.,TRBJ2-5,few,CASGLVLGPSRMFQETQYF,TGTGCTAGTGGTTTGGTTCTAGGTCCCTCCCGAATGTTTCAAGAGACCCAGTACTTC
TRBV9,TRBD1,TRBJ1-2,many,CASSGSTGAGYGYTF,TGTGCCAGCAGCGGCTCCACAGGGGCGGGCTATGGCTACACCTTC
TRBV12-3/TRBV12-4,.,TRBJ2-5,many,CASSLSVQETQYF,TGTGCCAGCAGTTTATCGGTCCAAGAGACCCAGTACTTC
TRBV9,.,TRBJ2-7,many,CASSVARRGGEQYF,TGTGCCAGCAGCGTAGCTAGGCGGGGTGGCGAGCAGTACTTC
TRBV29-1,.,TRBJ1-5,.,CSQEAFNQPQHF,TGCAGCCAAGAAGCCTTTAATCAGCCCCAGCATTTT
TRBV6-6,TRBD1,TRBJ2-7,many,CASSYNRGYEQYF,TGTGCCAGCAGTTACAACAGGGGTTACGAGCAGTACTTC
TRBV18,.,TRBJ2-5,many,CASSPRTGSRETQYF,TGTGCCAGCTCACCACGTACAGGGTCTCGGGAGACCCAGTACTTC
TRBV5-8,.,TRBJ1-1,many,CASSSVGLLNTEAFF,TGTGCCAGCAGCTCGGTGGGGCTATTGAACACTGAAGCTTTCTTT
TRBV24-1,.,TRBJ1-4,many,CATSDAVATNEKLFF,TGTGCCACCAGTGACGCAGTTGCAACTAATGAAAAACTGTTTTTT
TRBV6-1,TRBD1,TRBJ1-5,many,CASSGRDSSTSNQPQHF,TGTGCCAGCAGTGGACGGGACAGTTCGACGAGCAATCAGCCCCAGCATTTT
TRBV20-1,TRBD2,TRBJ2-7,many,CSARDGAGAYEQYF,TGCAGTGCTAGAGACGGAGCGGGAGCCTACGAGCAGTACTTC
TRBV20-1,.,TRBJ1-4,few,CSAPTVETTNEKLFF,TGCAGTGCACCCACCGTCGAGACAACTAATGAAAAACTGTTTTTT
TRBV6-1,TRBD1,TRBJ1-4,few,CASSGGQGAATNEKLFF,TGTGCCAGCAGTGGAGGACAGGGGGCTGCAACTAATGAAAAACTGTTTTTT